The entry below gives a single TCR beta chain sequence along with its context. The source of the sample is a study of blood T cell repertoires in COVID-19. TCRdb's copy holds only in-frame clones and misses some; the assay was immunoSEQ multiplex PCR. The sample holds fewer than 350,000 clones, around nine tenths seen once. The CDR3 is made up of 17 amino acids. V dropped 3 bases and J dropped 0; count of bases not matched to a gene: 5. CDR1 and CDR2 from the germline V gene are SGDLS and YYNGEE. The sequence derives from a middle-aged woman who had recovered from COVID-19. The rearrangement joins TRBV9 to TRBJ2-1; 11 bases align to TRBD2. Sequencing used PBMCs or T cells enriched from blood (not recorded which). This chain's CDR3 is CASSATSGTLSYNEQFF. The CDR3, as DNA: TGTGCCAGCAGCGCGACTAGCGGGACCCTCTCCTACAATGAGCAGTTCTTC.